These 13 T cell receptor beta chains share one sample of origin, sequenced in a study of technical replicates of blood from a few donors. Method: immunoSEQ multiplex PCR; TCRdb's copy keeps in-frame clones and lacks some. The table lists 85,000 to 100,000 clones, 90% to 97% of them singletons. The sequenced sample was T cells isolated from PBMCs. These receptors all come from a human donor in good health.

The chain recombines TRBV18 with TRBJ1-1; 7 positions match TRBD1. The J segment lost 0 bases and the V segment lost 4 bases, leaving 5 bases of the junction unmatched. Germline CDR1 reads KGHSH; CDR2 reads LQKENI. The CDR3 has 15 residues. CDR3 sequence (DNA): TGTGCCAGCTCACGGGACAGTTCATTGAACACTGAAGCTTTCTTT. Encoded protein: CASSRDSSLNTEAFF.

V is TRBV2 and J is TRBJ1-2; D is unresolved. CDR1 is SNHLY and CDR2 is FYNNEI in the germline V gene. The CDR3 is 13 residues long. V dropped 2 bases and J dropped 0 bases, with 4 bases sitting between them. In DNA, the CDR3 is TGTGCCAGCAGTGAACTAGCTAACTATGGCTACACCTTC. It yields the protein CASSELANYGYTF.

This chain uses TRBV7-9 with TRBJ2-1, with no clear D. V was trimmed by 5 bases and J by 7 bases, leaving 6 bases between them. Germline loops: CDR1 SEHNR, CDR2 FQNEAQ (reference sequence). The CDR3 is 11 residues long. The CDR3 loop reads CASSPGNEQFF. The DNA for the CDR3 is TGTGCCAGCAGCCCAGGTAATGAGCAGTTCTTC. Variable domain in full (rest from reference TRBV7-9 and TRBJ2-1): DTGVSQNPRHKITKRGQNVTFRCDPISEHNRLYWYRQTLGQGPEFLTYFQNEAQLEKSRLLSDRFSAERPKGSFSTLEIQRTEQGDSAMYLCASSPGNEQFFGPGTRLTVL.

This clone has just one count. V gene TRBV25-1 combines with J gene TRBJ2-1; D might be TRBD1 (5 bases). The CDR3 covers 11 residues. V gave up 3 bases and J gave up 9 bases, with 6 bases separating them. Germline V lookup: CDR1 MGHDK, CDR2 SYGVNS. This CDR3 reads CASSEGPEQFF. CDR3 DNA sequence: TGTGCCAGCAGTGAGGGGCCTGAGCAGTTCTTC.

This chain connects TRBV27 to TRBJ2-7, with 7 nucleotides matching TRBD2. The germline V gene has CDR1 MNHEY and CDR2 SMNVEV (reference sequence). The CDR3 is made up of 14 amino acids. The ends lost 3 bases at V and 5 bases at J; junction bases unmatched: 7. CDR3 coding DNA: TGTGCCAGCAGTTTCCGGGGGGTTTACCACGAGCAGTACTTC. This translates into CASSFRGVYHEQYF.

CDR3: CASSSTLRLGAIQPQHF. The CDR3 DNA sequence: TGTGCCAGCAGTTCAACACTGCGTTTGGGGGCTATTCAGCCCCAGCATTTT. The chain couples TRBV28 to TRBJ1-5, with D perhaps matching TRBD1 (6 bases). V was trimmed by 4 bases and J by 6 bases, leaving 22 bases between them. In germline, CDR1 is MDHEN, CDR2 SYDVKM. This CDR3 region has 17 residues.

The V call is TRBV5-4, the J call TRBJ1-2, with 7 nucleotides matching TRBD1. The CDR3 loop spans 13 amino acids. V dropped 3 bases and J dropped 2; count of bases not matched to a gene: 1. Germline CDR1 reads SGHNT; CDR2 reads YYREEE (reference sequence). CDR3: CASSWGQNYGYTF. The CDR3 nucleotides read TGTGCCAGCAGCTGGGGACAGAACTATGGCTACACCTTC.

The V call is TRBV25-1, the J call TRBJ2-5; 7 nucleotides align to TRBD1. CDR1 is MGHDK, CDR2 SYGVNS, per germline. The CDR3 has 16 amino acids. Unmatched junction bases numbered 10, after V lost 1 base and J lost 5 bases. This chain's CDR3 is CASSESGTDRVETQYF. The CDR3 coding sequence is TGTGCCAGCAGTGAATCAGGAACAGACAGGGTGGAGACCCAGTACTTC.

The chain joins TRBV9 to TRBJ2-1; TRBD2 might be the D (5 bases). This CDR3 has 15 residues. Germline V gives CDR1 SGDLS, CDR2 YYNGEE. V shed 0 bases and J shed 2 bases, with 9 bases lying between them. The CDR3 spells CASSVVGLAYNEQFF. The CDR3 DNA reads TGTGCCAGCAGCGTAGTTGGACTGGCCTACAATGAGCAGTTCTTC.

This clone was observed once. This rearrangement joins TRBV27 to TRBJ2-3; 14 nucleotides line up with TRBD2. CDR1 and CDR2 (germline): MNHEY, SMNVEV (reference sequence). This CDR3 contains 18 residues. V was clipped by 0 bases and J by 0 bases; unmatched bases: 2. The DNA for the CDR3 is TGTGCCAGCAGTTTATCGACTAGCGGGAGGGAAAGCACAGATACGCAGTATTTT. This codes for CASSLSTSGRESTDTQYF.

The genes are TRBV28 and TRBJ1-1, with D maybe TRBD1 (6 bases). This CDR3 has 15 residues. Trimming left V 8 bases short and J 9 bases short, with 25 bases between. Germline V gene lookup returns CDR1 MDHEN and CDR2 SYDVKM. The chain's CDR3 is CASREQGAASLKAFF. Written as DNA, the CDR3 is TGTGCCAGCCGCGAACAGGGCGCAGCCTCACTGAAAGCTTTCTTT.

CDR3 in DNA: TGCGCCAGCAGCCAAGAGGACAGGGGTCTACAAGAGACCCAGTACTTC. Translating it yields CASSQEDRGLQETQYF. The chain recombines TRBV4-1 with TRBJ2-5, with TRBD1 identical over 9 bases. Germline CDR1 MGHRA, CDR2 YSYEKL. V shed 0 bases, J shed 2 bases, and the junction held 4 bases outside the gene matches. This CDR3 is 16 amino acids long.

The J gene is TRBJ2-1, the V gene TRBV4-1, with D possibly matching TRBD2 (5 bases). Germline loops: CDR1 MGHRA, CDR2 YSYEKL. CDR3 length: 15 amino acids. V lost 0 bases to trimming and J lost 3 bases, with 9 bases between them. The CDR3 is CASSQDGSSYNEQFF. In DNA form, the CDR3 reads TGCGCCAGCAGCCAAGATGGGAGCAGCTACAATGAGCAGTTCTTC.